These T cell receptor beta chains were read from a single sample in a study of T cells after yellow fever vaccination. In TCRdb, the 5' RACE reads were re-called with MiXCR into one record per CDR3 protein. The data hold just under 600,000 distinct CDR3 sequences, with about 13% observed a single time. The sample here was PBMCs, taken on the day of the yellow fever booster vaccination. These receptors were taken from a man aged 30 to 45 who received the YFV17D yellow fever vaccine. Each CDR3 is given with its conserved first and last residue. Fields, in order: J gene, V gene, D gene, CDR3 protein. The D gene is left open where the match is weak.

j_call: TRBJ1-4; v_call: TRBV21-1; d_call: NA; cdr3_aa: CASSKWSTSEKLFF
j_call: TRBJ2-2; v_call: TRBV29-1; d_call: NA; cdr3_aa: CSVDGPNTGELFF
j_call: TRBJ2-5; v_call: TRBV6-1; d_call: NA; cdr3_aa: CASSRSASGGETQYF
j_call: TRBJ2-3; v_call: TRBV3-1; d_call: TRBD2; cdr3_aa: CASSQESLAGADTQYF
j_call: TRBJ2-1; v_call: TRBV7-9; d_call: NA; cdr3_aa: CASSAPSNNEQSF
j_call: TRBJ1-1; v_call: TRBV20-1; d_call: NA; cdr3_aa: CSATVGTEAFF
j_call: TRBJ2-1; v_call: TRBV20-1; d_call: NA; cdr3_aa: CSVRSLAGYNEQFF
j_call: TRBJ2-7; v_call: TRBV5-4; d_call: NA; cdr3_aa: CASSSQASREQYF
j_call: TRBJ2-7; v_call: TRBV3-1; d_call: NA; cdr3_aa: CASSQENKGYYEQYF
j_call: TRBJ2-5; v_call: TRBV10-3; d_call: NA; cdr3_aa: CAISDHEETQYF
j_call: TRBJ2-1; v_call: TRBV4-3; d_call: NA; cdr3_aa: CASSPDRKKTYNEQFF
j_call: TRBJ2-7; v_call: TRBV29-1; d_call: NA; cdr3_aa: CSANRGYEQYF
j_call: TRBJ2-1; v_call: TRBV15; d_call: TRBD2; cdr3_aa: CATSSPSGRPNEQFF
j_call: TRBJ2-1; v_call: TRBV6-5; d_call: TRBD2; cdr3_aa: CASSYLMTSGYNEQFF
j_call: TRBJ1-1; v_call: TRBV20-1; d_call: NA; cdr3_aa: CSARKTDEAFF
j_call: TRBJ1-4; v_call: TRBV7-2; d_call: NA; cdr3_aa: CASSLGDRNNEKLFF
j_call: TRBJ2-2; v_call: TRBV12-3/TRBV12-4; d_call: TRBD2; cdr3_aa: CASSSSGRNTGELFF
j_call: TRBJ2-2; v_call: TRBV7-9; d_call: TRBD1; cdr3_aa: CASSPTGDSGELFF
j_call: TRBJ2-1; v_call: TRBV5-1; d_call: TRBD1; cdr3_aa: CASSLTGGAAFF
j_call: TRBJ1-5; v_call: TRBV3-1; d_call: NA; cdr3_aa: CASSQSASNQPQHF
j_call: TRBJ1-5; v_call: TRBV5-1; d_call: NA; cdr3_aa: CASSLEGEEPQHF
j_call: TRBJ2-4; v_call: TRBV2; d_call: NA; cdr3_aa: CALQIAKNIQYF
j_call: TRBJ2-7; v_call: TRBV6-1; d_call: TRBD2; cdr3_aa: CASSSRLAEGYEQYF
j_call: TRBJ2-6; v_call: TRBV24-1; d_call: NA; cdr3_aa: CATSDLSAGANVLTF
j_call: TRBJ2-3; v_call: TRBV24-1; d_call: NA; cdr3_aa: CATSDPRATDTQYF
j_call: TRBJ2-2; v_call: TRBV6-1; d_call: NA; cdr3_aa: CASSGAVNTGELFF
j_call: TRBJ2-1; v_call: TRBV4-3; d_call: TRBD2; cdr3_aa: CASSQSGTSGDNPLF
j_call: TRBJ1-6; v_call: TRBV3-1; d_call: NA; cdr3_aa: CASSQDRVTFSSPLHF
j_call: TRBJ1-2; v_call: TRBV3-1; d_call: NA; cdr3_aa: CASSQDARPGSYTF
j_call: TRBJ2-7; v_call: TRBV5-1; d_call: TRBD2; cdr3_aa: CASTGGSGIGPLMEQYF
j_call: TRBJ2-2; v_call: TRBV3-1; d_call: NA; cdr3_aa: CASRKAVDTGELFF
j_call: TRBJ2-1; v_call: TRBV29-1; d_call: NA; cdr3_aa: CSVPLVGEYREQFF
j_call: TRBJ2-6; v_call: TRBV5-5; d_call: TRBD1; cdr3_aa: CASSQRTGLNVLTF
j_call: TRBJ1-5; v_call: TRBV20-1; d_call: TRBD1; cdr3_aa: CSASDPRTGDTGPQHF
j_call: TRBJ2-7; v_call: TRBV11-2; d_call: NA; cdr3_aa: CASSPTGSQRREQYF
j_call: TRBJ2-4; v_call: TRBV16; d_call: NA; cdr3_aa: CASSQSGVSVGKNIQYF
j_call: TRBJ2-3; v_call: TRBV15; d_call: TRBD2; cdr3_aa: CATSRAPAGTSGTSQYF
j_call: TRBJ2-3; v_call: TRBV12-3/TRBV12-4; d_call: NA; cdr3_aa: CASRLGSLTDTQYF
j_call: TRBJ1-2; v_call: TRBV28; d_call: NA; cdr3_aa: CASSTQRSGYTF
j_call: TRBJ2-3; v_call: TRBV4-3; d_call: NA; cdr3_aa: CASRPTPSTDTQYF
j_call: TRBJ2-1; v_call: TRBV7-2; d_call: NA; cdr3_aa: CASSAQGGSYNEQFF
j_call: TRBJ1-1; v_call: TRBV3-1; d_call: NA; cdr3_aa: CASSQVYGRMNTEAFF
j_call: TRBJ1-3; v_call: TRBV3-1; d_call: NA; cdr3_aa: CASSQDVFQASGNTIYF
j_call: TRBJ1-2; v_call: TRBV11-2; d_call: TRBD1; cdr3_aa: CASSRQGTYGYTF
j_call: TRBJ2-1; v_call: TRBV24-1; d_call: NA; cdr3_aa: CATSTGSYNEQFF
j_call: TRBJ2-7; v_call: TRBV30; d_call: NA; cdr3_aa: CAWSVGSGAYEQYF
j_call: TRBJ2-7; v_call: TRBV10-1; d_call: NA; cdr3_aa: CASSDNDTPYEQYF
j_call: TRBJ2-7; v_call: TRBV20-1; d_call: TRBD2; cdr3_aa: CSARRNGLASEQYF
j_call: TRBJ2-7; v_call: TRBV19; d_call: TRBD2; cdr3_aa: CATGRTRADEQYF
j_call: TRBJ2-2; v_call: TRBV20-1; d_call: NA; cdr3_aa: CSARTPGTGELFF
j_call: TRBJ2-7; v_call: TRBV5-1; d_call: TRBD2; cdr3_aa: CASGQGLTSGATYEQYF
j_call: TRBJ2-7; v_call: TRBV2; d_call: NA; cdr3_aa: CASSEGTVGEQYF
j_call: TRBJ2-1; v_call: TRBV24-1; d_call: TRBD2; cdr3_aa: CATSNAAGGDEQFF
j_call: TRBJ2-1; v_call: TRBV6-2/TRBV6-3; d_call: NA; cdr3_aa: CASTKWGVNEQFF
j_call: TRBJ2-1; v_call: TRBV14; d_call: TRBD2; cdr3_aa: CASSQGPSSGRLGEQFF
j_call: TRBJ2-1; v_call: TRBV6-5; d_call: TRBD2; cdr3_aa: CASSYGTSGTYNEQFF
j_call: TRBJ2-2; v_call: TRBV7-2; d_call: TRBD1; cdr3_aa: CASSLFGWGQTRGELFF